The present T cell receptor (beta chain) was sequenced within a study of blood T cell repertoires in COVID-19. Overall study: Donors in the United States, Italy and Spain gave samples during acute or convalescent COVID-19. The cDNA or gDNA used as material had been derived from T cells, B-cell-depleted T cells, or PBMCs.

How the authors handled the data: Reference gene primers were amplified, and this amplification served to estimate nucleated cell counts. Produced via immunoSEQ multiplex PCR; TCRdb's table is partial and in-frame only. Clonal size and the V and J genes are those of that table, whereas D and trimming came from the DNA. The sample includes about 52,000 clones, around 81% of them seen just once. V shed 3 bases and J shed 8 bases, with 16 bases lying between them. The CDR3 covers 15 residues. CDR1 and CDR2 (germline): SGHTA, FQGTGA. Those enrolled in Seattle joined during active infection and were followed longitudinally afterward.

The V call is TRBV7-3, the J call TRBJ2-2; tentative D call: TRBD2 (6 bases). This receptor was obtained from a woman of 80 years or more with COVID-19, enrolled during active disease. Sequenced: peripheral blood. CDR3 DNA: TGTGCCAGCAGCTTCCTCCCGGGACTCACGGGGGAGCTGTTTTTT. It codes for CASSFLPGLTGELFF.